This passage covers 10 T cell receptor beta chains from one sample sequenced in a study of blood T cell repertoires in COVID-19. Data came from immunoSEQ multiplex PCR; TCRdb stores just in-frame clones and leaves some out. In the table there are around 160,000 clones, 87% of which are singletons. Sequencing used peripheral blood. The receptor source for this set is a man older than 75 with acute or convalescent COVID-19.

The V gene is TRBV5-4, the J gene TRBJ2-3; 10 nucleotides match TRBD2. Germline lookup yields CDR1 SGHNT and CDR2 YYREEE (reference sequence). There are 17 residues in the CDR3. The V gene end was trimmed by 4 bases and the J gene end by 2 bases; junction bases not matched to a gene: 10. CDR3 bases: TGTGCCAGCAGCCGCCCCACTAGCGGGGATCTCACAGATACGCAGTATTTT. As protein: CASSRPTSGDLTDTQYF.

J is TRBJ2-5 and V is TRBV13, with D possibly matching TRBD2 (6 bases). This CDR3 comprises 14 residues. Germline loops: CDR1 PRHDT, CDR2 FYEKMQ (reference sequence). The V end was cut by 5 bases, the J end by 5 bases, with 15 bases between. The CDR3 nucleotides are TGTGCCAGCAGCCCCGGACTACCGGGGGAGACCCAGTACTTC. This codes for CASSPGLPGETQYF.

The genes are TRBV19 and TRBJ2-2; 7 positions agree with TRBD1. The CDR3 contains 15 residues. The V and J ends lost 2 bases and 3 bases, in that order; junction bases with no gene match: 3. Germline V lookup: CDR1 LNHDA, CDR2 SQIVND (reference sequence). The CDR3 loop reads CASSIMGTDTGELFF. The CDR3 coding sequence is TGTGCCAGTAGTATAATGGGGACAGACACCGGGGAGCTGTTTTTT.

This chain connects TRBV29-1 to TRBJ2-1, with 8 bases fitting TRBD2. The CDR3 extends over 12 amino acids. CDR1 is SQVTM and CDR2 is ANQGSEA in the germline V gene. After removal of 6 bases from V and 7 bases from J, the junction contained 5 bases not matched to a gene. The CDR3 region has the DNA TGCAGCGTCGGACTAGCCCCGAATGAGCAGTTCTTC. This codes for CSVGLAPNEQFF.

The chain uses TRBV7-3 and TRBJ1-1; D gene unclear. The CDR3 loop spans 14 amino acids. Looked up from germline, CDR1 is SGHTA and CDR2 is FQGTGA. V was shortened by 5 bases and J by 0 bases, with 10 bases between the two germline ends. The CDR3, as DNA: TGTGCCAGCAGCACGGACGGGGTGAACACTGAAGCTTTCTTT. It is translated as CASSTDGVNTEAFF.

The chain combines TRBV23-1 with TRBJ2-7; a possible D gene is TRBD2 (5 bases). TRBV23-1 falls under the ORF class, with uncertain function. The V gene lost 9 bases and the J gene lost 3 bases, with 9 bases spanning the gap. This CDR3 contains 11 residues. This CDR3 is CARRAGYEQYF. Here the CDR3 DNA reads TGCGCCAGGAGGGCAGGCTACGAGCAGTACTTC.

V and J are TRBV5-5 and TRBJ2-7; TRBD2 might be the D (5 bases). The germline gives CDR1 SGHKS, CDR2 YYEKEE (reference sequence). There are 16 residues in the CDR3. Between the trimmed V and J ends, which lost 0 bases and 7 bases, there was a span of 20 bases. CDR3 DNA sequence: TGTGCCAGCAGCTTGGGAGGTCTAGCTCTCCAAAAGGAGCAGTACTTC. Its protein product is CASSLGGLALQKEQYF. The whole variable domain, filled in from reference TRBV5-5 and TRBJ2-7, reads DAGVTQSPTHLIKTRGQQVTLRCSPISGHKSVSWYQQVLGQGPQFIFQYYEKEERGRGNFPDRFSARQFPNYSSELNVNALLLGDSALYLCASSLGGLALQKEQYFGPGTRLTVT.

The V call is TRBV5-4, the J call TRBJ1-4; 7 nucleotides match TRBD1. CDR3 length: 17 residues. CDR1 SGHNT and CDR2 YYREEE come from the germline V gene (reference sequence). Trimming cost V 0 bases and J 6 bases; bases outside gene matches: 11. CDR3 sequence: CASSLDKPGQRYEKLFF. Here the CDR3 DNA reads TGTGCCAGCAGCTTGGATAAACCGGGACAGCGATATGAAAAACTGTTTTTT.

The V gene is TRBV5-1, the J gene TRBJ2-3, with D possibly TRBD2 on 5 matching bases. CDR3 length: 18 amino acids. Germline CDR1 and CDR2: SGHRS and YFSETQ. V lost 0 bases, J lost 2 bases, and 19 bases lay in between. The CDR3 bases are TGCGCCAGCAGCTTGGGGCCGGGGTTCGGTCTTGTCACAGATACGCAGTATTTT. This codes for CASSLGPGFGLVTDTQYF. The full variable domain, its missing parts supplied by reference TRBV5-1 and TRBJ2-3, is KAGVTQTPRYLIKTRGQQVTLSCSPISGHRSVSWYQQTPGQGLQFLFEYFSETQRNKGNFPGRFSGRQFSNSRSEMNVSTLELGDSALYLCASSLGPGFGLVTDTQYFGPGTRLTVL.

This sequence joins TRBV2 and TRBJ1-5; D unclear. This CDR3 spans 16 amino acids. CDR1 and CDR2 from the germline V gene are SNHLY and FYNNEI. V was clipped by 0 bases and J by 2 bases, with 11 bases between them. CDR3 sequence: CASSEAEIYGNQPQHF. The DNA of the CDR3 is TGTGCCAGCAGTGAAGCAGAGATCTACGGCAATCAGCCCCAGCATTTT.